These 12 T cell receptor beta chains came from one sample sequenced in a study of OX40 agonist ivuxolimab in advanced cancers. Method: immunoSEQ multiplex PCR; TCRdb's copy keeps in-frame clones and lacks some. The sample consists of around 83,000 clones, 88% of them appearing once. The sample consisted of CD4+ or CD8+ T cells sorted from blood, taken in a trial of the OX40 agonist ivuxolimab. The source is an adult with an advanced solid tumor such as melanoma, head and neck, liver or kidney cancer.

The chain is built from TRBV7-2 and TRBJ2-1; TRBD2 aligns across 11 bases. The CDR3 has 16 residues. The V gene end was trimmed by 5 bases and the J gene end by 10 bases; junction bases not matched to a gene: 13. Germline CDR1 SGHTA, CDR2 FQGNSA. The DNA for the CDR3 is TGTGCCAGCAGCCCATTAGCGGGAGGGGGGGTTAGCGAGCAGTTCTTC. This gives the protein CASSPLAGGGVSEQFF.

This rearrangement joins TRBV4-1 to TRBJ2-3; no definite D call. The germline CDR1 and CDR2 sequences are MGHRA and YSYEKL. Trimming took 0 bases from V and 5 from J, leaving 6 bases between them. The CDR3 totals 13 residues. The CDR3 protein is CASSQDLGDTQYF. The CDR3 nucleotides read TGCGCCAGCAGCCAAGATTTGGGAGATACGCAGTATTTT.

CDR3 sequence: CASNEGLAGEVDTQYF. In DNA form, the CDR3 reads TGTGCCAGCAACGAGGGACTAGCGGGAGAGGTAGATACGCAGTATTTT. This sequence joins TRBV28 and TRBJ2-3; 14 bases are shared with TRBD2. The CDR3 length is 16 residues. CDR1 MDHEN and CDR2 SYDVKM come from the germline V gene. The J segment lost 5 bases and the V segment lost 7 bases, leaving 8 bases of the junction unmatched.

V gene TRBV5-4 combines with J gene TRBJ2-2, with TRBD1 matching over 11 bases. V shed 7 bases and J 1 base; nucleotides not matched to a gene: 6. CDR1 is SGHNT, CDR2 YYREEE, per germline (reference sequence). The CDR3 has 16 residues. The CDR3 loop reads CASGRTGGLNTGELFF. The CDR3 bases are TGTGCCAGCGGGCGGACAGGGGGCTTGAACACCGGGGAGCTGTTTTTT.

The DNA of the CDR3 is TGTGCCAGCAGTGAATACGTATCCTACGAGCAGTACTTC. It encodes CASSEYVSYEQYF. The V gene is TRBV25-1, the J gene TRBJ2-7; D is undetermined. The CDR3 loop spans 13 amino acids. CDR1 is MGHDK and CDR2 is SYGVNS in the germline V gene. The ends were cut back, 0 bases at V and 1 base at J, with 4 bases in the middle.

The V gene is TRBV4-1, the J gene TRBJ2-1; TRBD2 agrees at 8 bases. V dropped 1 base and J dropped 3; count of bases not matched to a gene: 8. The CDR3 is made up of 17 amino acids. CDR1 is MGHRA, CDR2 YSYEKL, per germline. CDR3 region: CASSQGLLAALYNEQFF. The CDR3 DNA follows: TGCGCCAGCAGCCAAGGGTTACTAGCGGCGCTCTACAATGAGCAGTTCTTC.

V is TRBV15 and J is TRBJ2-5, with TRBD2 identical over 11 bases. The CDR3 length is 14 residues. V lost 6 bases and J lost 4; bases outside the gene matches: 4. In germline, CDR1 is LNHNV, CDR2 YYDKDF (reference sequence). CDR3 nucleotide sequence: TGTGCCACCAGAACAGGACTAGCGGGAGAGACCCAGTACTTC. The encoded protein is CATRTGLAGETQYF.

The V and J genes are TRBV11-3 and TRBJ2-1; TRBD2 aligns across 7 bases. Trimming cost V 1 base and J 2 bases; bases outside gene matches: 2. Germline CDR1 is SGHNT and CDR2 is YENEEA. The CDR3 covers 15 residues. The CDR3 protein is CASSLASGAYNEQFF. The DNA for the CDR3 is TGTGCCAGCAGCTTAGCTAGCGGAGCCTACAATGAGCAGTTCTTC.

V and J are TRBV6-5 and TRBJ1-2, with TRBD1 matching over 11 bases. Germline V gene data show CDR1 as MNHEY and CDR2 as SVGAGI. CDR3 size: 12 residues. V lost 6 bases, J lost 6 bases, and 0 bases stayed unmatched. In DNA form, the CDR3 reads TGTGCCAGCAGGGACAGGGGGCATGGCTACACCTTC. It is translated as CASRDRGHGYTF.

The gene calls are TRBV11-3 and TRBJ2-7; 11 bases match TRBD2. V trimming: 0 bases; J trimming: 3 bases; junction bases outside the gene matches: 4. CDR1 and CDR2 from the germline V gene are SGHNT and YENEEA. The CDR3 extends over 16 amino acids. The DNA for the CDR3 is TGTGCCAGCAGCTTAGACCTAGCGGGAGGAGTCTACGAGCAGTACTTC. This encodes CASSLDLAGGVYEQYF.

The J gene is TRBJ1-5, the V gene TRBV28; a weak D match, TRBD1 (6 bases). V dropped 6 bases and J dropped 1 base, with 13 bases sitting between them. Germline loops: CDR1 MDHEN, CDR2 SYDVKM. The CDR3 extends over 15 amino acids. The CDR3: CASRSAGTSNQPQHF. CDR3 DNA sequence: TGTGCCAGCAGAAGTGCCGGGACAAGCAATCAGCCCCAGCATTTT.

Worth noting for this clone: The same CDR3 arises from other DNA sequences in this sample as well. CDR3 protein: CASSLGQGGETQYF. The CDR3 region has the DNA TGCGCCAGCAGCTTGGGGCAGGGGGGAGAGACCCAGTACTTC. This chain connects TRBV5-1 to TRBJ2-5; D possibly corresponds to TRBD1 (7 bases). The CDR3 extends over 14 amino acids. V shed 0 bases and J shed 4 bases, with 10 bases lying between them. Germline V gives CDR1 SGHRS, CDR2 YFSETQ.